The clone carrying this T cell receptor beta chain has a single count. Authors' analysis steps: Amplification of reference gene primers provided the estimated nucleated cell counts. Some clones are missing from TCRdb's copy, which holds only in-frame ones; the method was immunoSEQ multiplex PCR. V, J and clone size are taken as reported in that table, and D and trimming were inferred from the DNA itself. The table includes some 270,000 clones, 75% to 90% detected once. Trimming removed 5 bases from V and 3 bases from J; junction bases left unmatched: 12. Germline-derived CDR1 and CDR2 are SGHVS and FQNEAQ. The CDR3 is made up of 16 amino acids. The data were obtained in a study of blood T cell repertoires in COVID-19.

Sequencing used peripheral blood. The receptor was isolated from a woman between 65 and 79 years old with acute or convalescent COVID-19. This chain links TRBV7-8 with TRBJ2-7; 8 bases align to TRBD2. This CDR3 reads CASSTGLRGGGYEQYF. The CDR3 DNA is TGTGCCAGCAGCACCGGCCTCCGGGGGGGCGGCTACGAGCAGTACTTC.